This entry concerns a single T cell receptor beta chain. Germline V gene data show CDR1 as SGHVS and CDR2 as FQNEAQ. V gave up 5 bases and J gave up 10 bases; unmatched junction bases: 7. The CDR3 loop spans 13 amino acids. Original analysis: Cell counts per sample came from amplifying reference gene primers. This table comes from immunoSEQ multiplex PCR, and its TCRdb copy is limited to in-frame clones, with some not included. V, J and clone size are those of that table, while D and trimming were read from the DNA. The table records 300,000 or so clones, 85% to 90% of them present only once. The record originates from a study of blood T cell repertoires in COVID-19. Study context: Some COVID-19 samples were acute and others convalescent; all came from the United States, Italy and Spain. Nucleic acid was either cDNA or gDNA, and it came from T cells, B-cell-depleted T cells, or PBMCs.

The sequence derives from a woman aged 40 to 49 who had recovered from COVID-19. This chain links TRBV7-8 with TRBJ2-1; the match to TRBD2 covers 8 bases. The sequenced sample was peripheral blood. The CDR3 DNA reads TGTGCCAGCAGCGCATTAGCGGGGCCCGAGCAGTTCTTC. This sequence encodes CASSALAGPEQFF.